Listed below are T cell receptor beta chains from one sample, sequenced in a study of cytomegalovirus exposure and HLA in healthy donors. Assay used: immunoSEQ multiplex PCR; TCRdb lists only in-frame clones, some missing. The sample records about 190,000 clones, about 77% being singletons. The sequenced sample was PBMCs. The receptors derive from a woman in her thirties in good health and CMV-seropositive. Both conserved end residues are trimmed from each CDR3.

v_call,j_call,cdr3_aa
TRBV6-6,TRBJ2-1,ASSILGEQF
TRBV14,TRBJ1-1,ASSQVNRDFTEAF
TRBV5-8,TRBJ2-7,ASRVRDSPYEQY
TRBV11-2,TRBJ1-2,ASSPADRTNGYT
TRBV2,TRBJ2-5,ASSGSEGQETQY
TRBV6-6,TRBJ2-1,ASSYTGTPEQF
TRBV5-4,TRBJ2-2,ASSSLAGGPTGELF
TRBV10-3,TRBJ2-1,ATGGGSTSGAGSRNEQF
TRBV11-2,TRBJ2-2,ASSFRGRGTGELF
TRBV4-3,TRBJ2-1,ASSQDPAGYNEQF
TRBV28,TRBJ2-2,ASSLTGDTGELF
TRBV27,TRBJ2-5,ASSPGTGMYQETQY
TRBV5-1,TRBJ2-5,ASSIDWIQETQY
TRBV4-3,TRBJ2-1,ASSPWWGGGASSSYNEQF
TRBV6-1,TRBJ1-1,ASSRGEAVNTEAF
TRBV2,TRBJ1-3,ASSAQLPGNTIY
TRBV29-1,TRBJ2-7,SGTAGPAYEQY
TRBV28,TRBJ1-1,ASGLQGARTEAF
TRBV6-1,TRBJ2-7,ASSPNRHEQY
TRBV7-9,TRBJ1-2,ASSSDRGYGYT
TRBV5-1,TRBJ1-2,ASSLGQFYGYT
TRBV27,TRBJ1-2,ASGKGTRYGYT
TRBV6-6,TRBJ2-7,ASSAARVFCEQY
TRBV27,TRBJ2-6,AAGIGANVLT
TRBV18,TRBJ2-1,ASSPLHTYNEQF
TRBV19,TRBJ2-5,ASSTPWGLGETQY
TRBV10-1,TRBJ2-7,ASSYRDRGLYYEQY
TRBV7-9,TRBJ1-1,ASSLSGEFEAF